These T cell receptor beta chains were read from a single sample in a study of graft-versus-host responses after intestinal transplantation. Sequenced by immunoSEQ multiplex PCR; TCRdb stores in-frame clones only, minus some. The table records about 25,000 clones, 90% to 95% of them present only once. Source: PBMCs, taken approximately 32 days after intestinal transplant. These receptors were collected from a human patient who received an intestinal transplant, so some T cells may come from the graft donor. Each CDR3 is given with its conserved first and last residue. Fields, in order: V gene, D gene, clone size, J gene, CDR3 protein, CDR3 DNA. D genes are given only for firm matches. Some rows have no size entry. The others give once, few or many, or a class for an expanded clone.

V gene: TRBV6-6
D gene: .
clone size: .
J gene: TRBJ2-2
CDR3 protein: CAIPELNTGELFF
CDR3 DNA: TGTGCCATTCCTGAATTGAACACCGGGGAGCTGTTTTTT

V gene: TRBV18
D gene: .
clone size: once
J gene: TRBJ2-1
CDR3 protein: CASSPLEGSEQFF
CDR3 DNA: TGTGCCAGCTCACCACTCGAGGGTAGTGAGCAGTTCTTC

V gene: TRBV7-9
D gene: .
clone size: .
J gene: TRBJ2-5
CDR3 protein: CASSLERETQYF
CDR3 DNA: TGTGCCAGCAGCTTAGAAAGAGAGACCCAGTACTTC

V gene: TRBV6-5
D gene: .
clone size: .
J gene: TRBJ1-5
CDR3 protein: CASSTSPWQPQHF
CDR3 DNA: TGTGCCAGCAGTACAAGTCCGTGGCAGCCCCAGCATTTT

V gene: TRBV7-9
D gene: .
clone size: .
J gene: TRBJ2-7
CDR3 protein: CASSSARVYEQYF
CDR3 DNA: TGTGCCAGCAGCTCGGCCAGGGTCTACGAGCAGTACTTC

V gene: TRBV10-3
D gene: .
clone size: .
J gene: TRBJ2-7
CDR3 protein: CAISDRDKSSYEQYF
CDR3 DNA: TGTGCCATCAGTGACCGGGACAAGAGCTCCTACGAGCAGTACTTC

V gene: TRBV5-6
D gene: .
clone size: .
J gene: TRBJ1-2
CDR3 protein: CASSLGQSTSYGYTF
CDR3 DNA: TGTGCCAGCAGCTTGGGGCAGAGTACTTCTTATGGCTACACCTTC

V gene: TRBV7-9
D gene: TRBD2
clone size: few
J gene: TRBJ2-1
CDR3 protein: CASRPSGNPSYNEQFF
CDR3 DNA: TGTGCCAGCAGACCAAGCGGGAACCCCTCCTACAATGAGCAGTTCTTC

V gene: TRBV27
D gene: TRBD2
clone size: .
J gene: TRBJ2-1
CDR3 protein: CASSPGLAGYNEQFF
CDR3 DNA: TGTGCCAGCAGTCCCGGACTAGCGGGATACAATGAGCAGTTCTTC

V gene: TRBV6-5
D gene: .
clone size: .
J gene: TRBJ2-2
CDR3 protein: CASRVSGTGELFF
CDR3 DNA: TGTGCCAGCAGGGTTAGCGGTACCGGGGAGCTGTTTTTT

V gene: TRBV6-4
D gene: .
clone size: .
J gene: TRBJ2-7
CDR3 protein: CASSGLSRPLHPRGYEQYF
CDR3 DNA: TGTGCCAGCAGTGGCCTATCTCGCCCCCTACACCCCCGCGGCTACGAGCAGTACTTC

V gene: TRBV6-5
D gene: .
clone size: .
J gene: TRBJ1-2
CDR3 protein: CASSYSTGDYGYTF
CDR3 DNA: TGTGCCAGCAGTTACTCGACAGGAGACTATGGCTACACCTTC

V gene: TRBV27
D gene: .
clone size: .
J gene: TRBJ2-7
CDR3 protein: CASIRARGYEQYF
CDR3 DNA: TGTGCCAGCATCCGGGCCCGGGGCTACGAGCAGTACTTC

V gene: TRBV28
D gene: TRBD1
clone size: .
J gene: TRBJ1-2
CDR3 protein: CASSSTGGDYGYTF
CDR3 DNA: TGTGCCAGCAGTTCGACAGGGGGCGACTATGGCTACACCTTC

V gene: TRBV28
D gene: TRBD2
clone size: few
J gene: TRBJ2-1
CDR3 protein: CASSLLSGIYNEQFF
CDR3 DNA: TGTGCCAGCAGTTTATTGAGCGGGATATACAATGAGCAGTTCTTC

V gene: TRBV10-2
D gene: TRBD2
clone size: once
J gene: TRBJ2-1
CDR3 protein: CASIPTPGLAGEVSYNEQFF
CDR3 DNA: TGCGCCAGCATTCCGACTCCGGGACTAGCGGGAGAGGTTTCCTACAATGAGCAGTTCTTC

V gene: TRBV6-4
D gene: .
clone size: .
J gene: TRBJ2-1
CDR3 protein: CASRNLRHLSYNEQFF
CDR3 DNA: TGTGCCAGCAGGAATCTCCGACACCTCTCCTACAATGAGCAGTTCTTC

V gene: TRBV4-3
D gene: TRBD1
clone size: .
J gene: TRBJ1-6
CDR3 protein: CASSLRQGSGSPLHF
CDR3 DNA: TGCGCCAGCAGCCTCCGACAGGGTTCTGGATCACCCCTCCACTTT

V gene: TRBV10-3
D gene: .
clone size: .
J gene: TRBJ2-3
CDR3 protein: CASALDSNTQYF
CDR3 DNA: TGTGCCAGCGCCCTAGATAGTAATACGCAGTATTTT

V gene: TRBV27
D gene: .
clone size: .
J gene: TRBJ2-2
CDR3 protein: CASSPLSNTGELFF
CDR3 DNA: TGTGCCAGCAGCCCACTAAGTAACACCGGGGAGCTGTTTTTT

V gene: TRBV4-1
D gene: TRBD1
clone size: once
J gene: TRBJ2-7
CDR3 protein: CASSHRTGGAYEQYF
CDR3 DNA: TGCGCCAGCAGCCACCGGACAGGGGGCGCGTACGAGCAGTACTTC

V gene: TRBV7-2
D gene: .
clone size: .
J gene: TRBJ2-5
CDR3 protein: CASSLGRVETQYF
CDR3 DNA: TGTGCCAGCAGCTTAGGAAGGGTAGAGACCCAGTACTTC

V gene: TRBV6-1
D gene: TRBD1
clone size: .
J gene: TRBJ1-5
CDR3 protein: CASRDRGSNQPQHF
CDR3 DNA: TGTGCCAGCAGGGACAGGGGGAGCAATCAGCCCCAGCATTTT

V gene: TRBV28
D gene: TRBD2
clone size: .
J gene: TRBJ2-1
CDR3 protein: CASTQIRGGEQFF
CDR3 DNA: TGTGCCAGCACCCAAATTCGGGGGGGTGAGCAGTTCTTC

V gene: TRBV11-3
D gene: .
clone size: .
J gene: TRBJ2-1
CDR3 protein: CASSFMGREQFF
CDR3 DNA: TGTGCCAGCAGCTTTATGGGACGGGAGCAGTTCTTC

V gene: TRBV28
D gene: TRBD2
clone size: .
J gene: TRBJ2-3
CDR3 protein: CASSSGLAGIDTQYF
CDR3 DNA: TGTGCCAGCAGTTCGGGACTAGCGGGAATAGATACGCAGTATTTT

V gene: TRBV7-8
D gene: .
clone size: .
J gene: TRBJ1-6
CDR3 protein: CASSLDRANSPLHF
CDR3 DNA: TGTGCCAGCAGCTTAGACAGGGCTAATTCACCCCTCCACTTT

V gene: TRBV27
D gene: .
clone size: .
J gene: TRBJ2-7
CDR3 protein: CASSVTGTSYEQYF
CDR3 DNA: TGTGCCAGCAGTGTTACAGGGACTTCCTACGAGCAGTACTTC

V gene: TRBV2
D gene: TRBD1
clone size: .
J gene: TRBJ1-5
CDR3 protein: CASLPDRVPYQPQHF
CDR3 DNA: TGTGCCAGCTTGCCGGACAGGGTCCCATATCAGCCCCAGCATTTT

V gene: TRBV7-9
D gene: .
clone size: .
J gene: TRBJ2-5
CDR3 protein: CASSSQGGRETQYF
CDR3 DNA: TGTGCCAGCAGCTCACAGGGAGGTAGAGAGACCCAGTACTTC

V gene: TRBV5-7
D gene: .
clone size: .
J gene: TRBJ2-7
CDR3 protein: CASSLGVQKNYEQYF
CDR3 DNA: TGTGCCAGCAGCTTAGGTGTTCAGAAAAACTACGAGCAGTACTTC

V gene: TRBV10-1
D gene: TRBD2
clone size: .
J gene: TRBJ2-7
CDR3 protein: CASSESTSGAYEQYF
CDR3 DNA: TGCGCCAGCAGTGAGTCGACTAGCGGGGCCTACGAGCAGTACTTC

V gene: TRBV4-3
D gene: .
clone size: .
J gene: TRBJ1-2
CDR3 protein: CASSQARANYGYTF
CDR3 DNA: TGCGCCAGCAGCCAAGCACGGGCTAACTATGGCTACACCTTC

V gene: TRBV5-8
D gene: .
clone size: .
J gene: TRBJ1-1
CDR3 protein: CASSLGEGVTEAFF
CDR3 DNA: TGTGCCAGCAGCTTGGGCGAAGGGGTAACTGAAGCTTTCTTT

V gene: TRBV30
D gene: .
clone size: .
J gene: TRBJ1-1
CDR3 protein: CAWMAGNTEAFF
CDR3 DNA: TGTGCCTGGATGGCGGGGAACACTGAAGCTTTCTTT

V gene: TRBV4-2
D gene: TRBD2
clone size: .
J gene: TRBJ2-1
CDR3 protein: CASSQPGLEDNEQFF
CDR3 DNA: TGTGCCAGCAGCCAACCGGGACTAGAAGACAATGAGCAGTTCTTC

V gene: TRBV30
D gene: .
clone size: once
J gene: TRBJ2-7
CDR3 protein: CAWLRTGGSYEQYF
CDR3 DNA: TGTGCCTGGCTGAGAACAGGCGGGTCCTACGAGCAGTACTTC

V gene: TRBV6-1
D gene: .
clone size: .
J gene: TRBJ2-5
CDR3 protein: CASKSFMGETQYF
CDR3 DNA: TGTGCCAGCAAGAGCTTCATGGGGGAGACCCAGTACTTC

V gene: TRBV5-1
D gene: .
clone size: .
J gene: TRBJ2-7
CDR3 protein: CASSRGAPYEQYF
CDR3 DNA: TGCGCCAGCAGCAGGGGGGCCCCCTACGAGCAGTACTTC

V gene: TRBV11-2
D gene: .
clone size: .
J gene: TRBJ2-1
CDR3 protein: CASSLAPRLVLGEQFF
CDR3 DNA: TGTGCCAGCAGCTTAGCCCCCCGGCTAGTCCTGGGGGAGCAGTTCTTC

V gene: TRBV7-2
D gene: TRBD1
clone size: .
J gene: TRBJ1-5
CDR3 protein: CASSKQGASNQPQHF
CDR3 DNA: TGTGCCAGCAGCAAACAGGGGGCGAGCAATCAGCCCCAGCATTTT

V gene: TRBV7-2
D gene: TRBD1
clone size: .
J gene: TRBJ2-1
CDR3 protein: CASQQGVNEQFF
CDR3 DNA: TGTGCCAGCCAACAGGGGGTCAATGAGCAGTTCTTC

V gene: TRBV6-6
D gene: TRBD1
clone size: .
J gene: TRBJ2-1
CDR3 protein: CASSYGGTGSYNEQFF
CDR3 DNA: TGTGCCAGCAGTTACGGGGGGACAGGGTCCTACAATGAGCAGTTCTTC

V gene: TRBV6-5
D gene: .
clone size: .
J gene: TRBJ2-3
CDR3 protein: CASSRQARDTQYF
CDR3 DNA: TGTGCCAGCAGTCGACAGGCCCGGGATACGCAGTATTTT

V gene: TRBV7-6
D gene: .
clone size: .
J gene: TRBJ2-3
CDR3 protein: CASSQRPAVQPTSTDTQYF
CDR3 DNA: TGTGCCAGCAGCCAGCGGCCAGCGGTACAACCCACTAGCACAGATACGCAGTATTTT

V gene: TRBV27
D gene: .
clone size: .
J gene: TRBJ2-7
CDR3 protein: CASSQGTPYEQYF
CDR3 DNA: TGTGCCAGCAGCCAGGGGACCCCCTACGAGCAGTACTTC

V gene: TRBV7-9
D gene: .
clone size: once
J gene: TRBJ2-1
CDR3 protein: CASSLGRLNEQFF
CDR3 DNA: TGTGCCAGCAGCTTAGGGCGCTTGAATGAGCAGTTCTTC

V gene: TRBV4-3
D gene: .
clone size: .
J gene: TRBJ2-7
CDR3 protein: CASSQERQGRSSYEQYF
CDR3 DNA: TGCGCCAGCAGCCAAGAGAGGCAGGGAAGGAGCTCCTACGAGCAGTACTTC

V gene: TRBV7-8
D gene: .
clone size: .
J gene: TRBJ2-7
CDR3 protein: CASSFREPYEQYF
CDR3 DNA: TGTGCCAGCAGCTTTCGGGAACCCTACGAGCAGTACTTC

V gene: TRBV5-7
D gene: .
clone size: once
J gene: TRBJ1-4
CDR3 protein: CASSLRPDNEKLFF
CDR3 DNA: TGTGCCAGCAGCTTAAGACCGGATAATGAAAAACTGTTTTTT

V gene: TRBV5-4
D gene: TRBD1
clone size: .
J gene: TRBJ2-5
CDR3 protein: CASSQKDRGYEEETQYF
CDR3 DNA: TGTGCCAGCAGCCAAAAGGACAGGGGATATGAGGAAGAGACCCAGTACTTC

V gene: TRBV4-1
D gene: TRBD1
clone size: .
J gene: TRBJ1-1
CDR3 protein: CASSQIQGADTEAFF
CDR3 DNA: TGCGCCAGCAGCCAAATACAGGGGGCGGACACTGAAGCTTTCTTT

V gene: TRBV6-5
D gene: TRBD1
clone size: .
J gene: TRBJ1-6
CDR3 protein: CASSYTQGNSPLHF
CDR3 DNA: TGTGCCAGCAGTTACACACAGGGGAATTCACCCCTCCACTTT